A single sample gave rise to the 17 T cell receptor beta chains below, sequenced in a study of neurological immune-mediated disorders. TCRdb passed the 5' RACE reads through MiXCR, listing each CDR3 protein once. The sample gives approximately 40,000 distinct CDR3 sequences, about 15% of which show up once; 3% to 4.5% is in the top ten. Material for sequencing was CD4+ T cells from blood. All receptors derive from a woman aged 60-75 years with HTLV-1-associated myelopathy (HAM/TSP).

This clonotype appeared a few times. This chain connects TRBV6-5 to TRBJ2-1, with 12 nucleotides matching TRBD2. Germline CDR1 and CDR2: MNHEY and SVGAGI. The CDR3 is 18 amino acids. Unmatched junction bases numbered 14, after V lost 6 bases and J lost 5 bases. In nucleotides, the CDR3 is TGTGCCAGCAGACAGACTAGCGGGGGCCCTCAAAGGGACAATGAGCAGTTCTTC. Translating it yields CASRQTSGGPQRDNEQFF.

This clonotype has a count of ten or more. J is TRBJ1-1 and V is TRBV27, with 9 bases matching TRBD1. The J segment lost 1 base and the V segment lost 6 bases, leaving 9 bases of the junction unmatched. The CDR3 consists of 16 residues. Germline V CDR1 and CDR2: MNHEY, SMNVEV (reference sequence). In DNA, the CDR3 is TGTGCCAGCAGCAGGAAGGGACAGGGATCGAACACTGAAGCTTTCTTT. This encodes CASSRKGQGSNTEAFF.

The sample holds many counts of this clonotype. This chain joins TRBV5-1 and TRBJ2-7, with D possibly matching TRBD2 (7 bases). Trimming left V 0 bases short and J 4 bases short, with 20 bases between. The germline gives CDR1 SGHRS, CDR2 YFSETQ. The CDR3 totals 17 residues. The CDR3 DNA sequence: TGCGCCAGCAGCTTGGCCGTTTCTCGGGGGGCCGTTTACGAGCAGTACTTC. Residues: CASSLAVSRGAVYEQYF. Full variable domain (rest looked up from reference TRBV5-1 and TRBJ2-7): KAGVTQTPRYLIKTRGQQVTLSCSPISGHRSVSWYQQTPGQGLQFLFEYFSETQRNKGNFPGRFSGRQFSNSRSEMNVSTLELGDSALYLCASSLAVSRGAVYEQYFGPGTRLTVT.

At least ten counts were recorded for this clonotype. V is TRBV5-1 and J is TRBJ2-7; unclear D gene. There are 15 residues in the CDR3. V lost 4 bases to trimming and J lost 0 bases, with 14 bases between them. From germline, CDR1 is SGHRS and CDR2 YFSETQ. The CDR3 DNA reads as TGCGCCAGCAGCGTAGCTGGATTTGGCTCCTACGAGCAGTACTTC. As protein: CASSVAGFGSYEQYF.

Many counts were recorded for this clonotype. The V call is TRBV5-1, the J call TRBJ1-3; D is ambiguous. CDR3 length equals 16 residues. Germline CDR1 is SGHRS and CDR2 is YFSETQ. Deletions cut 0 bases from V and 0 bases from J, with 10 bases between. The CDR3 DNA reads TGCGCCAGCAGCTTGGACGTCGGAAGCTCTGGAAACACCATATATTTT. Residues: CASSLDVGSSGNTIYF.

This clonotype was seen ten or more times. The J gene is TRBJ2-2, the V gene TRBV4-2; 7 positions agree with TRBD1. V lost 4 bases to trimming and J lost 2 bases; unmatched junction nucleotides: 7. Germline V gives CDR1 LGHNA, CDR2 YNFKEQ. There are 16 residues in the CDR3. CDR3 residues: CASSPTGDSNTGELFF. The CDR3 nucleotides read TGTGCCAGCAGCCCGACCGGGGACAGTAACACCGGGGAGCTGTTTTTT.

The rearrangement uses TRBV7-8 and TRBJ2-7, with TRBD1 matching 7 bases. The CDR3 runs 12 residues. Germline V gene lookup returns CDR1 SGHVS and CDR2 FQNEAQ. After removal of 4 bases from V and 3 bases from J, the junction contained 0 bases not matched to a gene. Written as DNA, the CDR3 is TGTGCCAGCAGCTGGGACAGCTACGAGCAGTACTTC. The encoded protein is CASSWDSYEQYF.

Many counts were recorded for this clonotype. The CDR3: CASSLGGGGFYEQFF. The CDR3 nucleotides read TGTGCCAGCAGCTTAGGAGGCGGGGGATTCTATGAGCAGTTCTTC. This sequence joins TRBV7-2 and TRBJ2-1, with TRBD2 matching over 7 bases. V gave up 1 base and J gave up 8 bases; unmatched junction bases: 8. Germline V gene sequence: CDR1 SGHTA, CDR2 FQGNSA. The CDR3 covers 15 residues.

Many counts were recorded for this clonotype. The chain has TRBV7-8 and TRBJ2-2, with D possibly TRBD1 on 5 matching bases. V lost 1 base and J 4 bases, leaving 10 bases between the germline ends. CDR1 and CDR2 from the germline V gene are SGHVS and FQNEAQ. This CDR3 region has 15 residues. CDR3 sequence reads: CASSLVGRGTGELFF. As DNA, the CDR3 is TGTGCCAGCAGCTTAGTGGGGCGAGGCACCGGGGAGCTGTTTTTT.

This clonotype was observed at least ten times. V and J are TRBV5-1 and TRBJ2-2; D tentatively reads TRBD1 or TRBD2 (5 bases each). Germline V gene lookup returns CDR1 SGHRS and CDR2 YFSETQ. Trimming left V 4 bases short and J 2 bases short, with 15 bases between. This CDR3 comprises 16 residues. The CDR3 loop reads CASSPGSRVNTGELFF. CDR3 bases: TGCGCCAGCAGCCCAGGGAGTAGGGTTAACACCGGGGAGCTGTTTTTT.

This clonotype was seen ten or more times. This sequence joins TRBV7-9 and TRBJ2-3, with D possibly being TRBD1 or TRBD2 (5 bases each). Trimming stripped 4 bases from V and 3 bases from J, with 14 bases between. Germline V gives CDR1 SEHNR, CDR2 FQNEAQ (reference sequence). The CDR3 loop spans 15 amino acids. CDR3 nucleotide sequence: TGTGCCAGCAGCTCCCGTTTGAGGGGAACAGATACGCAGTATTTT. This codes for CASSSRLRGTDTQYF.

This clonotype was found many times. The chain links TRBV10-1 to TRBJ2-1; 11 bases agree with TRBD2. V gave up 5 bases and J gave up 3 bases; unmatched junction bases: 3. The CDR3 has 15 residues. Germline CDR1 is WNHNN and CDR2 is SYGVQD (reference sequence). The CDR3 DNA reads TGCGCCAGCAGTCAACTAGCGGGGGTCTACAATGAGCAGTTCTTC. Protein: CASSQLAGVYNEQFF.

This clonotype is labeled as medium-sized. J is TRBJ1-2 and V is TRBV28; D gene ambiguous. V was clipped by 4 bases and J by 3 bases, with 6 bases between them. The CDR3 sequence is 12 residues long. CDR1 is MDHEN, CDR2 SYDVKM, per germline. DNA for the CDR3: TGTGCCAGCAGTTACCGAGACTATGGCTACACCTTC. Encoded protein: CASSYRDYGYTF.

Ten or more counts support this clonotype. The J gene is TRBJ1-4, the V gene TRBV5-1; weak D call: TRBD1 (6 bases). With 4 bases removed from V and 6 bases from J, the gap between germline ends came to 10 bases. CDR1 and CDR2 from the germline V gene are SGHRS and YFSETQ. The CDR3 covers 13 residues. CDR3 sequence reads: CASSQRTDEKLFF. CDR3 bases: TGCGCCAGCAGCCAACGGACAGATGAAAAACTGTTTTTT.

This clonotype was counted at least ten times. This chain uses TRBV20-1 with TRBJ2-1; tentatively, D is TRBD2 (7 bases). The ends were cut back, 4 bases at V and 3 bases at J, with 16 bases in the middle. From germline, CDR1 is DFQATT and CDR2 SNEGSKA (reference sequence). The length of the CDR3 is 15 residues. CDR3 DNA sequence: TGCAGTGCTACCATGCGAGGGGGGGACTACAATGAGCAGTTCTTC. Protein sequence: CSATMRGGDYNEQFF.

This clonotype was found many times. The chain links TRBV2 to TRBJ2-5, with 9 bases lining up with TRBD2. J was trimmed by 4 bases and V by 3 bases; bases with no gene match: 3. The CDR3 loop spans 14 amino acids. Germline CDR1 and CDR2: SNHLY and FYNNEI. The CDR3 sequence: CASSDLAGSETQYF. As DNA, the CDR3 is TGTGCCAGCAGTGATCTAGCGGGGTCAGAGACCCAGTACTTC.

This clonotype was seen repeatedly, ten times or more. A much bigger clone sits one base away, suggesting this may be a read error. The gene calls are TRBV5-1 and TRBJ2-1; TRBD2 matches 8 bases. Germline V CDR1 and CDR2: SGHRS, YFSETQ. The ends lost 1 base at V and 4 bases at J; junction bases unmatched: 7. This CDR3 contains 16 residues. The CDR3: CASSLTRGGRYNEQFF. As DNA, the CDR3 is TGCGCCAGCAGCTTGACACGGGGGGGGCGGTACAATGAGCAGTTCTTC.